This T cell receptor beta chain was recovered during a study of CD8 T cells in Susac syndrome. From germline, CDR1 is DFQATT and CDR2 SNEGSKA (reference sequence). This CDR3 spans 11 amino acids. TEMRA cells were enriched by FACS, and CD4+ and CD8+ T cells were negatively isolated. RNA was extracted with the RNeasy kit, and a quantity of about 0.45 to 1 ug was reverse transcribed using random hexamers. A multiplex approach, immunoSEQ multiplex PCR, amplified TCR beta CDR3 across 54 Vbeta and 13 Jbeta. TCRdb fed the immunoSEQ multiplex PCR reads into MiXCR, producing one record per CDR3 protein. This table has roughly 250,000 distinct CDR3 sequences, 90% to 97% appearing once. About this clonotype itself: The junction does not match germline at one end; this may be a read error.

Sequencing was performed on CD4+ T cells from PBMCs. The chain is built from TRBV20-1 and TRBJ2-7; 7 nucleotides agree with TRBD2. The receptor was isolated from a human donor with Susac syndrome. CDR3: CSAGSGAAVRF. CDR3 DNA: TGCAGTGCGGGGAGCGGGGCCGCCGTTCGCTTC.